This TCR beta chain was captured by sequencing in a study of identical twins. Germline CDR1 and CDR2: MDHEN and SYDVKM. This CDR3 contains 13 residues. V was shortened by 3 bases and J by 4 bases, with 9 bases between the two germline ends. TCRdb called the 5' RACE reads again in MiXCR, with one record for every CDR3 protein. The repertoire holds over 600,000 distinct CDR3 sequences, with approximately 21% as singletons. This clonotype was recorded a few times. In addition, the sample was reused for a study of T cells expressing NK-cell markers. That report notes: Uncertainty persisted over the HCMV specificity of expanded NKG2C+ T cell clones.

Material for sequencing was PBMCs. This chain uses TRBV28 with TRBJ1-1; D remains ambiguous. The receptor's source is a woman aged 18-30 years in good health. The CDR3 is CASSLVQFTEAFF. In nucleotides, the CDR3 is TGTGCCAGCAGTTTGGTCCAATTCACTGAAGCTTTCTTT.